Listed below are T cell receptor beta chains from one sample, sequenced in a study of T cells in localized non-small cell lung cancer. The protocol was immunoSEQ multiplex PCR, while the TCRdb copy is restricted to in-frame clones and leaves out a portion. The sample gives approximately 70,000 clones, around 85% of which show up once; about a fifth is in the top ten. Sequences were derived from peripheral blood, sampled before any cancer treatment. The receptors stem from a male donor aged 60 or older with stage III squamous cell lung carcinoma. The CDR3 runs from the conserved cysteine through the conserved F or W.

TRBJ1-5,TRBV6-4,CASRKTEGGQPQHF
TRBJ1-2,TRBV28,CASSVWEDGYTF
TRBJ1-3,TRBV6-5,CASSRPRNTIYF
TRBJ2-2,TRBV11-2,CASSVAGPFDSGELFF
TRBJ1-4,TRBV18,CASSPLGQGFGEKLFF
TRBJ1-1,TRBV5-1,CASRRTGNTEAFF
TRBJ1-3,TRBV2,CASSELGFSGNTIYF
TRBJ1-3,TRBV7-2,CASSLGFSGLSGNTIYF
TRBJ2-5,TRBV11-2,CASSLEGAGGRKTQYF
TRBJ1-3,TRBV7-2,CASSSQTGNTIYF
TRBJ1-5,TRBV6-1,CASTRGGRNQPQHF
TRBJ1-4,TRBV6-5,CASSYSDTTNEKLFF
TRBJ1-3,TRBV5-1,CASSLEPGLGNTIYF